These 5 T cell receptor beta chains were sequenced from one sample in a study of T cell responses to AZD1222 COVID-19 vaccine. The table came from immunoSEQ multiplex PCR; TCRdb's copy has only in-frame clones and leaves some out. Of roughly 130,000 clones in the sample, 85% to 90% were seen once. The input for sequencing was peripheral blood, taken on day 0 of AZD1222 vaccination. Every receptor here comes from an adult in good health.

This clone was seen only once. The rearrangement joins TRBV12-5 to TRBJ2-3; either TRBD1 or TRBD2 may fit D (5 bases each). Germline CDR1 and CDR2: LGHNT and FRNRAP. This CDR3 has 12 residues. The V gene lost 5 bases and the J gene lost 9 bases, with 12 bases spanning the gap. In DNA form, the CDR3 reads TGTGCTAGTGGTCCCGGGGCAGGGACGCAGTATTTT. Amino acids: CASGPGAGTQYF.

This chain uses TRBV19 with TRBJ1-4; TRBD1 is a possible D gene (5 bases). CDR1 and CDR2 (germline): LNHDA, SQIVND (reference sequence). This CDR3 has 16 amino acids. The V gene lost 3 bases and the J gene lost 8 bases, with 19 bases spanning the gap. This chain's CDR3 is CASSIRGDGQGEKLFF. The CDR3 coding sequence is TGTGCCAGTAGTATTCGAGGGGACGGCCAAGGGGAAAAACTGTTTTTT.

The V call is TRBV19, the J call TRBJ1-6, with TRBD1 as a possible D gene (5 bases). This CDR3 spans 16 amino acids. V lost 3 bases to trimming and J lost 7 bases, with 16 bases between them. Germline lookup yields CDR1 LNHDA and CDR2 SQIVND (reference sequence). The CDR3 sequence: CASSILAGLENSPLHF. The CDR3 DNA is TGTGCCAGTAGTATTCTGGCAGGGTTAGAAAATTCACCCCTCCACTTT.

This clone was detected once. This rearrangement joins TRBV2 to TRBJ1-4; unclear D gene. V was shortened by 7 bases and J by 8 bases, with 14 bases between the two germline ends. CDR3 length: 13 amino acids. Germline CDR1 SNHLY, CDR2 FYNNEI. The CDR3 reads CASTASQGEKLFF. In DNA form, the CDR3 reads TGTGCCAGCACAGCCTCCCAAGGGGAAAAACTGTTTTTT. The whole variable domain, remainder taken from reference TRBV2 and TRBJ1-4, is EPEVTQTPSHQVTQMGQEVILRCVPISNHLYFYWYRQILGQKVEFLVSFYNNEISEKSEIFDDQFSVERPDGSNFTLKIRSTKLEDSAMYFCASTASQGEKLFFGSGTQLSVL.

Only one count was recorded for this clone. DNA of the CDR3: TGTGCCAGCAGTATTACTCGTTTCCGGACAGGGTCTTATCTGGGGGAGCAGTACTTC. Amino acid sequence: CASSITRFRTGSYLGEQYF. This sequence joins TRBV27 and TRBJ2-7; 8 bases are a match to TRBD1. Germline V gene lookup returns CDR1 MNHEY and CDR2 SMNVEV (reference sequence). The CDR3 loop spans 19 amino acids. Trimming at V came to 5 bases and at J to 7 bases, leaving 25 bases not matched to a gene.